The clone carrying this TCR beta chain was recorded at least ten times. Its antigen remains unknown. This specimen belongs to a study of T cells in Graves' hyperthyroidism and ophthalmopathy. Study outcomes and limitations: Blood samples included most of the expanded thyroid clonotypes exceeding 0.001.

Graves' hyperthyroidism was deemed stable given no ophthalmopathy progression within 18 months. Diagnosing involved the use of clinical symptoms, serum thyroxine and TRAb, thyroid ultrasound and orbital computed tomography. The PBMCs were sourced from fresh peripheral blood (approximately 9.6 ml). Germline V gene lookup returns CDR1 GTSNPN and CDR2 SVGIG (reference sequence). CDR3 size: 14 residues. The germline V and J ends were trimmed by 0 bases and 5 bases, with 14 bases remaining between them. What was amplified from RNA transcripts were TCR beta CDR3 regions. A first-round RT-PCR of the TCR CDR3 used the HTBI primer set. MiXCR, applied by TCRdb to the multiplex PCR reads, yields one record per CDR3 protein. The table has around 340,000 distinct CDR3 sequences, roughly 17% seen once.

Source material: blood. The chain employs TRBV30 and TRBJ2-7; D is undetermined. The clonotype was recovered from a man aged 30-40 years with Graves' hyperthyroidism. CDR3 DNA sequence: TGTGCCTGGAGTGTTGGCCTCGCAAACCACGAGCAGTACTTC. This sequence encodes CAWSVGLANHEQYF. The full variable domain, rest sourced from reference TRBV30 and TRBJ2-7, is SQTIHQWPATLVQPVGSPLSLECTVEGTSNPNLYWYRQAAGRGLQLLFYSVGIGQISSEVPQNLSASRPQDRQFILSSKKLLLSDSGFYLCAWSVGLANHEQYFGPGTRLTVT.